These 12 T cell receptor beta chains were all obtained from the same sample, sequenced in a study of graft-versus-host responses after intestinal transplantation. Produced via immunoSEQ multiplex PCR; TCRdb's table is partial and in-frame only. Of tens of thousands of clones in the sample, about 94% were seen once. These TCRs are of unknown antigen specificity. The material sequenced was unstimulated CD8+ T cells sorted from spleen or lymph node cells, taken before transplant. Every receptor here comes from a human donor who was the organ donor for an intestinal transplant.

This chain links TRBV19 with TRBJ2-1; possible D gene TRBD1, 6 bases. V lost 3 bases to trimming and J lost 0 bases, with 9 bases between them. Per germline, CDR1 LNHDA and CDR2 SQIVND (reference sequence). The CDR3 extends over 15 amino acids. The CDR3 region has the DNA TGTGCCAGTAGTATGCAGGGGAGCTCCTACAATGAGCAGTTCTTC. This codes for CASSMQGSSYNEQFF.

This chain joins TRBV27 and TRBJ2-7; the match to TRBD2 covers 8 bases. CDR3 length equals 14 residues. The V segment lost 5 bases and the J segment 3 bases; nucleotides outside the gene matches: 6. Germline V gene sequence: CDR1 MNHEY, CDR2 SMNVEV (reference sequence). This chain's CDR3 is CASSQEREFYEQYF. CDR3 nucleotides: TGTGCCAGCAGTCAGGAGCGGGAGTTCTACGAGCAGTACTTC.

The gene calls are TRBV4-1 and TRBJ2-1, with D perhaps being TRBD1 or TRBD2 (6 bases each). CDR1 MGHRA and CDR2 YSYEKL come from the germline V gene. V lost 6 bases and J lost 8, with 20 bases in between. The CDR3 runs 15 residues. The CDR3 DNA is TGCGCCAGCAGACTTAAGGGGGGTATTGGAGATGAGCAGTTCTTC. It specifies CASRLKGGIGDEQFF.

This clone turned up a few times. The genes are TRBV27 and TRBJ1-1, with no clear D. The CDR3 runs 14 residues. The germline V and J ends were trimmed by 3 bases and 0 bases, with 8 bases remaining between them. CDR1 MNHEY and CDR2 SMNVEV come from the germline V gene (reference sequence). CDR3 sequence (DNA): TGTGCCAGCAGTTTGTCCACGTTGAACACTGAAGCTTTCTTT. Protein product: CASSLSTLNTEAFF.

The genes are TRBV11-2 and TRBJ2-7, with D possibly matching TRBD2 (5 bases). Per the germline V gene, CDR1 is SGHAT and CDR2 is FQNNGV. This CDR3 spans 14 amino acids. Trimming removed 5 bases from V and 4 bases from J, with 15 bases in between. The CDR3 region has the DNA TGTGCCAGCAGCCTCGGGGTAGGGCGATACGAGCAGTACTTC. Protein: CASSLGVGRYEQYF. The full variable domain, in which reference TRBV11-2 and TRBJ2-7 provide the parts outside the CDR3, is EAGVAQSPRYKIIEKRQSVAFWCNPISGHATLYWYQQILGQGPKLLIQFQNNGVVDDSQLPKDRFSAERLKGVDSTLKIQPAKLEDSAVYLCASSLGVGRYEQYFGPGTRLTVT.

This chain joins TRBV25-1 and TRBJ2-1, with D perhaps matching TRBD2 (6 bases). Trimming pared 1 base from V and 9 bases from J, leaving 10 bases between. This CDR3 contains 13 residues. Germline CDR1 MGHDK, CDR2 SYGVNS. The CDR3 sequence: CASSEWGEGEQFF. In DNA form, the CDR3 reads TGTGCCAGCAGTGAATGGGGGGAAGGTGAGCAGTTCTTC.

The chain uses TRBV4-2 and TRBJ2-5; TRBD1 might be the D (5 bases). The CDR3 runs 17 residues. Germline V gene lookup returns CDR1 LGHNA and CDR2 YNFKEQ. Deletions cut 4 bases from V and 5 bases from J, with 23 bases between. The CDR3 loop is CASSRPTRTPLLETQYF. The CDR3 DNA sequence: TGTGCCAGCAGCCGACCTACACGGACACCCCTTCTGGAGACCCAGTACTTC.

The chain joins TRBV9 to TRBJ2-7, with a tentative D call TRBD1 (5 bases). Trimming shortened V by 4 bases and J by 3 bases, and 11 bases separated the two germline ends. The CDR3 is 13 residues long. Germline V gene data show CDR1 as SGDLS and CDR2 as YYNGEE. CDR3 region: CASSPGAGYEQYF. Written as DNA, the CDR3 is TGTGCCAGCAGCCCTGGGGCTGGCTACGAGCAGTACTTC.

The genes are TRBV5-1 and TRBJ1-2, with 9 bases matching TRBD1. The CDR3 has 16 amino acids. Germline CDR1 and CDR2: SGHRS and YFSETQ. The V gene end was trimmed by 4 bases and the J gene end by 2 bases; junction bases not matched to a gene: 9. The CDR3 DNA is TGCGCCAGCAGCCCTGGCCTGGGACAGGGAAACTATGGCTACACCTTC. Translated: CASSPGLGQGNYGYTF.

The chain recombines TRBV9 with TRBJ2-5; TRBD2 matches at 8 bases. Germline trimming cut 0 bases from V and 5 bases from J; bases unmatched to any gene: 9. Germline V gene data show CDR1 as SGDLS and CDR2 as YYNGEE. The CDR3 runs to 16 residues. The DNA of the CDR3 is TGTGCCAGCAGCGTAGACGGGCGGGGGGCGGGGGAGACCCAGTACTTC. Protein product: CASSVDGRGAGETQYF.

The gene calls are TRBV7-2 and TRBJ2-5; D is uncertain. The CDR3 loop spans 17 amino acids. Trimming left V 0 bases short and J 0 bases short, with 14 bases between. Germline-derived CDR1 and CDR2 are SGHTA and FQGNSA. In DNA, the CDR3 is TGTGCCAGCAGCTTAGCGTGGGCGGCGTCGTACCAAGAGACCCAGTACTTC. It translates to CASSLAWAASYQETQYF. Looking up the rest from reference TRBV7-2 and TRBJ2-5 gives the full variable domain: GAGVSQSPSNKVTEKGKDVELRCDPISGHTALYWYRQSLGQGLEFLIYFQGNSAPDKSGLPSDRFSAERTGGSVSTLTIQRTQQEDSAVYLCASSLAWAASYQETQYFGPGTRLLVL.

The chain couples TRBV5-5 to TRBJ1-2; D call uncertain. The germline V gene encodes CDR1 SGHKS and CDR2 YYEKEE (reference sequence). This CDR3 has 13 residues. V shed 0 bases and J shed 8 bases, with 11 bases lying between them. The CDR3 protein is CASSLDWGYGYTF. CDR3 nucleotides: TGTGCCAGCAGCTTGGACTGGGGTTACGGCTACACCTTC.